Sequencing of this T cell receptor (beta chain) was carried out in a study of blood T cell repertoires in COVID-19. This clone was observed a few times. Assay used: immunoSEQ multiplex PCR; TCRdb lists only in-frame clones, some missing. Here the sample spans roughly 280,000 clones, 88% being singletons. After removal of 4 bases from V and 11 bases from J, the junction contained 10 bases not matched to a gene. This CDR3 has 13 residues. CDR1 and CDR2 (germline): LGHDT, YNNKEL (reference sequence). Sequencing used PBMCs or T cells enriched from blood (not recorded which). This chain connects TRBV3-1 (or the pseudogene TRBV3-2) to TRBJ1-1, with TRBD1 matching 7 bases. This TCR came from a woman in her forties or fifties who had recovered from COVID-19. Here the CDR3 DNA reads TGTGCCAGCAGCCGCGGACAGGCCCCTGGTGCTTTCTTT. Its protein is CASSRGQAPGAFF.